The text below deals with one T cell receptor (beta chain). Its antigen is as yet unknown. Germline-derived CDR1 and CDR2 are KGHSH and LQKENI. The V and J ends lost 6 bases and 7 bases, in that order; junction bases with no gene match: 12. There are 16 residues in the CDR3. A multiplex PCR was run with 60 Vbeta primers and 13 Jbeta primers. Sequencing used immunoSEQ multiplex PCR; TCRdb keeps in-frame clones, though not all of them. This table holds around 160,000 clones, 60% to 80% found once. This entry comes from a study of cytomegalovirus exposure and HLA in healthy donors. Whole-study results and caveats: As a later analysis revealed, the rate of TCR association differed by HLA locus, with DRB1 most and HLA-C fewest. Researchers catalogued about 150 TCR beta chains as cytomegalovirus-associated.

The chain carries TRBV18 and TRBJ1-6, with 7 bases lining up with TRBD1. Sequencing was performed on PBMCs. The source is a woman in her thirties or forties in good health and CMV-seropositive. The CDR3 protein is CASSLQTGTANSPLHF. The CDR3 DNA reads TGTGCCAGCTCGCTTCAAACCGGGACAGCAAATTCACCCCTCCACTTT. Drawing the rest from reference TRBV18 and TRBJ1-6, the complete variable domain is NAGVMQNPRHLVRRRGQEARLRCSPMKGHSHVYWYRQLPEEGLKFMVYLQKENIIDESGMPKERFSAEFPKEGPSILRIQQVVRGDSAAYFCASSLQTGTANSPLHFGNGTRLTVT.